These T cell receptor beta chains were read from a single sample in a study of T cell responses to AZD1222 COVID-19 vaccine. The method was immunoSEQ multiplex PCR; TCRdb's version includes in-frame clones alone and lacks a portion of them. Of 120,000 to 150,000 clones listed, about nine tenths are singletons. Here the sequenced sample was peripheral blood, taken on day 0 of MenACWY control vaccination. The receptors originated from an adult in good health. Both conserved end residues are part of each CDR3. Fields, in order: CDR3 length, clone size, D gene, J gene, V gene, CDR3 DNA, CDR3 protein. A D gene is named only where the DNA matches it firmly. Size is stated for part of the rows, as once, few or many counts, or as a class when the clone is expanded.

12,few,NA,TRBJ1-1,TRBV7-2,TGTGCCAGCAGCTTTTCCCCCCCTAAAGCTTTCTTT,CASSFSPPKAFF
15,few,NA,TRBJ1-5,TRBV5-1,TGCGCCAGCAGAACTGACCCTAGGGGGAATCAGCCCCAGCATTTT,CASRTDPRGNQPQHF
14,NA,NA,TRBJ1-2,TRBV5-4,TGTGCCAGCAGCTTGGACAGGCCTCCTGATGGCTACACCTTC,CASSLDRPPDGYTF
15,NA,NA,TRBJ1-2,TRBV4-1,TGCGCCAGCAGCCAAGATTTAAGACTCCACTATGGCTACACCTTC,CASSQDLRLHYGYTF
14,NA,TRBD1,TRBJ1-3,TRBV3-1/TRBV3-2,TGTGCCAGCAGCTCAGGGGGACCTGGAAACACCATATATTTT,CASSSGGPGNTIYF
13,NA,TRBD1,TRBJ1-2,TRBV19,TGTGCCAGTAGTACGGGACAGGGATATGGCTACACCTTC,CASSTGQGYGYTF
15,NA,TRBD1,TRBJ1-1,TRBV27,TGTGCCAGCAGTTTTGTAGGACAGGGGAACACTGAAGCTTTCTTT,CASSFVGQGNTEAFF
14,NA,NA,TRBJ1-2,TRBV5-1,TGCGCCAGCAGCCCCGAGACAGTTAACTATGGCTACACCTTC,CASSPETVNYGYTF
13,once,NA,TRBJ2-1,TRBV14,TGTGCCAGCAGCCAAGATCTAGCACGGGAGCAGTTCTTC,CASSQDLAREQFF
15,NA,NA,TRBJ2-7,TRBV18,TGTGCCAGCTCACCAGCAGGGAAAGCCAGGGGCGAGCAGTACTTC,CASSPAGKARGEQYF
15,NA,TRBD2,TRBJ2-1,TRBV10-1,TGCGCCAGCAGTCCCGGGACTAGGGGCCACAATGAGCAGTTCTTC,CASSPGTRGHNEQFF
18,once,TRBD1,TRBJ2-3,TRBV7-8,TGTGCCAGCAGCTTAGGGAAAGGGGGCAAGCGGATCACAGATACGCAGTATTTT,CASSLGKGGKRITDTQYF
14,NA,TRBD1,TRBJ1-2,TRBV6-5,TGTGCCAGCAGCCGCGGACAGGGAAACTATGGCTACACCTTC,CASSRGQGNYGYTF
15,NA,NA,TRBJ1-5,TRBV7-2,TGTGCCAGCAGCCCCCGCGGGAATAGCAATCAGCCCCAGCATTTT,CASSPRGNSNQPQHF
16,NA,TRBD2,TRBJ2-3,TRBV4-2,TGTGCCAGCAGCCAAGGCGGGACTAGCGGCACAGATACGCAGTATTTT,CASSQGGTSGTDTQYF
13,NA,NA,TRBJ1-1,TRBV11-3,TGTGCCAGCAAAGGACCAACCGGCACTGAAGCTTTCTTT,CASKGPTGTEAFF
21,NA,NA,TRBJ1-6,TRBV19,TGTGCCAGTAGTATAGGACAGCGAGCGGCAGGCCCTAAGAAAATGTCTGCACCCCTCCACTTT,CASSIGQRAAGPKKMSAPLHF
13,NA,NA,TRBJ2-7,TRBV15,TGTGCCACCAGCAGAGCTAAGGATTACGAGCAGTACTTC,CATSRAKDYEQYF
16,NA,NA,TRBJ1-5,TRBV18,TGTGCCAGCTCACCAGGTTTGCAACGGTTCAATCAGCCCCAGCATTTT,CASSPGLQRFNQPQHF
13,NA,TRBD1,TRBJ1-6,TRBV19,TGTGCCAGTAGTAGGTCAGGGGGCCGGGACCTCCACTTT,CASSRSGGRDLHF
16,NA,NA,TRBJ1-4,TRBV28,TGTGCCAGCAGTTCGTACCGGGACTCTACTCGGGAAAAACTGTTTTTT,CASSSYRDSTREKLFF
15,NA,TRBD2,TRBJ2-1,TRBV7-2,TGTGCCAGCAGCTCCAGGACTAGCGGGTACAATGAGCAGTTCTTC,CASSSRTSGYNEQFF
13,NA,NA,TRBJ1-1,TRBV29-1,TGCAGCTCGAGACAGGCTCCGAACACTGAAGCTTTCTTT,CSSRQAPNTEAFF
15,NA,NA,TRBJ2-7,TRBV29-1,TGCAGCGTTGAACTGGTTAAAGATCTGGGGGGAGTGCAGTACTTC,CSVELVKDLGGVQYF
17,NA,NA,TRBJ1-3,TRBV19,TGTGCCAGTAGTATCTATCCGACAGTCCACTCTGGAAACACCATATATTTT,CASSIYPTVHSGNTIYF
16,NA,NA,TRBJ2-1,TRBV3-1/TRBV3-2,TGTGCCAGCAGCCGGCTCGCGGCCACGCGGGGCAATGAGCAGTTCTTC,CASSRLAATRGNEQFF
15,NA,NA,TRBJ2-7,TRBV7-9,TGTGCCAGCAGTCCTCGTGGGACGTACGGTTACGAGCAGTACTTC,CASSPRGTYGYEQYF
14,NA,TRBD2,TRBJ2-7,TRBV11-3,TGTGCCAGCAGCCCGGGGACTAGCGGCTACGAGCAGTACTTC,CASSPGTSGYEQYF
14,NA,NA,TRBJ1-4,TRBV3-1/TRBV3-2,TGTGCCAGCAGCTCTCGGGATCGGAATGAAAAACTGTTTTTT,CASSSRDRNEKLFF
15,NA,TRBD1,TRBJ1-1,TRBV3-1/TRBV3-2,TGTGCCAGCACCAGGGGGTCGGATGTCCTCTACGAAGCTTTCTTT,CASTRGSDVLYEAFF
15,NA,NA,TRBJ1-5,TRBV4-2,TGTGCCAGCAGCCAACGGTCAACGATAAATCAGCCCCAGCATTTT,CASSQRSTINQPQHF
16,NA,TRBD2,TRBJ2-2,TRBV11-2,TGTGCCAGCAGCCCCCAGCGGGGGATAGGACCCGGGGAGCTGTTTTTT,CASSPQRGIGPGELFF
17,once,TRBD1,TRBJ2-2,TRBV24-1,TGTGCCACCAGTGAGCACGGGACAGGGGGGAACACCGGGGAGCTGTTTTTT,CATSEHGTGGNTGELFF
12,NA,NA,TRBJ2-5,TRBV12-5,TGTGCTAGTGGTTTGGTACCAGAGACCCAGTACTTC,CASGLVPETQYF
11,NA,NA,TRBJ1-1,TRBV7-2,TGTGCCAGCAGTGAGAACACTGAAGCTTTCTTT,CASSENTEAFF
15,NA,NA,TRBJ1-5,TRBV29-1,TGCAGCGTTGAAGAATCGGAATATAGCAATCAGCCCCAGCATTTT,CSVEESEYSNQPQHF
13,NA,NA,TRBJ1-2,TRBV4-2,TGTGCCAGCAGCCCCGGGACAATCTATGGCTACACCTTC,CASSPGTIYGYTF
15,NA,NA,TRBJ1-6,TRBV7-8,TGTGCCAGCAGCCCCGGCCCCTTAGATAATTCACCCCTCCACTTT,CASSPGPLDNSPLHF
14,NA,TRBD1,TRBJ1-1,TRBV7-9,TGTGCCAGCAGCGCGACAGGGGGCGCGTCTGAAGCTTTCTTT,CASSATGGASEAFF
15,NA,TRBD1,TRBJ1-5,TRBV5-1,TGCGCCAGCAGAGTCGGGACAGGGGCCTATCAGCCCCAGCATTTT,CASRVGTGAYQPQHF
14,NA,NA,TRBJ2-7,TRBV29-1,TGCAGCGCTGACTGGGTACCTACCCCCTACGAGCAGTACTTC,CSADWVPTPYEQYF
17,NA,NA,TRBJ2-3,TRBV5-1,TGCGCCAGCAGCTTGGCCGGGGGCGGTAGAGGGGGAGATACGCAGTATTTT,CASSLAGGGRGGDTQYF
16,once,TRBD2,TRBJ2-2,TRBV9,TGTGCCAGCAGCGCCCGGGGGGGGAAAAACACCGGGGAGCTGTTTTTT,CASSARGGKNTGELFF
12,NA,NA,TRBJ1-5,TRBV28,TGTGCCAGCAGTTTACAACGGTGGCCCCAGCATTTT,CASSLQRWPQHF
15,NA,NA,TRBJ1-5,TRBV4-1,TGCGCCAGCAGCCAAGGACCCTGGAGCAATCAGCCCCAGCATTTT,CASSQGPWSNQPQHF
15,NA,NA,TRBJ2-2,TRBV9,TGTGCCAGCAGCGTAGGTAATCTGAACACCGGGGAGCTGTTTTTT,CASSVGNLNTGELFF
16,NA,NA,TRBJ1-4,TRBV4-1,TGCGCCAGCAGCCAAGATTTCCGAGCAACTAATGAAAAACTGTTTTTT,CASSQDFRATNEKLFF
14,NA,TRBD1,TRBJ1-5,TRBV27,TGTGCCAGCAGTATTAGACAGGGGGAGCAGCCCCAGCATTTT,CASSIRQGEQPQHF
15,NA,TRBD1,TRBJ1-4,TRBV7-9,TGTGCCAGCAGCTTAGAGGGGACAGTAAATGAAAAACTGTTTTTT,CASSLEGTVNEKLFF
15,few,NA,TRBJ1-4,TRBV27,TGTGCCAGCAGTTTCGCGGGCAACCTGGGGGAAAAACTGTTTTTT,CASSFAGNLGEKLFF
15,NA,NA,TRBJ1-6,TRBV28,TGTGCCAGCAGTTTACCCCGGGGGTCTGACTCACCCCTCCACTTT,CASSLPRGSDSPLHF
13,NA,NA,TRBJ1-1,TRBV18,TGTGCCAGCTCACCAGGAATTAGGACTGAAGCTTTCTTT,CASSPGIRTEAFF
15,NA,TRBD1,TRBJ1-1,TRBV7-2,TGTGCCAGCAGCCTGCGACAGGGGGGGGACACTGAAGCTTTCTTT,CASSLRQGGDTEAFF
15,NA,NA,TRBJ2-1,TRBV14,TGTGCCAGCAGCCAAGATATAGGATTCAACAATGAGCAGTTCTTC,CASSQDIGFNNEQFF